This TCR beta chain was sequenced in a study of cytomegalovirus exposure and HLA in healthy donors. This clone was found a few times. Its antigen is currently unknown. Since a far larger clone is one base different, this is likely a read error. No conserved phenylalanine or tryptophan ends this CDR3, so it is likely a read error. At the DNA level, this CDR3 is encoded by other sequences in the same sample as well. General study findings and limits: When analyzed later, the rates of TCR association showed variation by HLA locus, with DRB1 the most and HLA-C the fewest.

PCR primers comprised 60 Vbeta and 13 Jbeta primers. Clones were sequenced by immunoSEQ multiplex PCR, and TCRdb holds only the in-frame ones, with some missing. The sample yields about 110,000 clones, 9.5% to 15% seen once. V was trimmed by 7 bases and J by 8 bases, leaving 8 bases between them. Germline loops: CDR1 SQVTM, CDR2 ANQGSEA. The CDR3 contains 9 residues. The material sequenced was PBMCs. The receptor was derived from a man aged 40-49 years in good health and CMV-seropositive. J is TRBJ1-2 and V is TRBV29-1; D remains ambiguous. The CDR3 here is CSAGGGYTL. CDR3 DNA: TGCAGCGCCGGCGGCGGCTACACCTTG.